This entry features one T cell receptor beta chain sequence. These data are taken from a study of technical replicates of blood from several donors. The CDR3 is made up of 16 amino acids. CDR1 is SEHNR and CDR2 is FQNEAQ in the germline V gene (reference sequence). Germline trimming cut 2 bases from V and 7 bases from J; bases unmatched to any gene: 10. Libraries were prepared by immunoSEQ multiplex PCR; TCRdb keeps only in-frame clonotypes and omits some of them. This sample has under 95,000 clones, with roughly 94% found just once. The source material was T cells isolated from PBMCs. V usage is TRBV7-9 and J usage is TRBJ2-7; 11 bases agree with TRBD2. This sequence was found in a human donor in good health. Here the CDR3 DNA reads TGTGCCAGCAGCTTATTAAGACTAGCGGGAACCGGAGAGCAGTACTTC. Protein sequence: CASSLLRLAGTGEQYF.